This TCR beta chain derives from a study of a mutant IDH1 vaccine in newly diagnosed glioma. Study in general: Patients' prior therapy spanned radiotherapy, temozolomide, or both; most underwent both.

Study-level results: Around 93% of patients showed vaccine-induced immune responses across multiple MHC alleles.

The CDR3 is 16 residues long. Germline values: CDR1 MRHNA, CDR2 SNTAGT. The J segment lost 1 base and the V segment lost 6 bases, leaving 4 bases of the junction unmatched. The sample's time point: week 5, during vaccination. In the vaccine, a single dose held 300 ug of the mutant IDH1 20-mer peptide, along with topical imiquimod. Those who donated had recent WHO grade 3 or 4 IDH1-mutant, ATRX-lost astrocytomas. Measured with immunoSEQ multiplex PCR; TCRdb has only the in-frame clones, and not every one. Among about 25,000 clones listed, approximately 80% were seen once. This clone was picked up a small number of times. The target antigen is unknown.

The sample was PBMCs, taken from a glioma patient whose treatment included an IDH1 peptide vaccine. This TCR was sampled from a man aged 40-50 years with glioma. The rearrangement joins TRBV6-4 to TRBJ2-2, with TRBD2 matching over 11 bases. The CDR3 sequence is CASSPTSGENTGELFF. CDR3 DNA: TGTGCCAGCAGCCCGACTAGCGGGGAGAACACCGGGGAGCTGTTTTTT.